This TCR beta chain emerged from a study of CXCR3-negative and CXCR3-positive naive CD8 T cells. Study overall: Total TRB output reached 120 million to 150 million reads, about 1.5 +/- 0.3 million per library.

About this clonotype itself: The antigen is not known.

In preparing the TRB cDNA libraries, 5' RACE with UMI labels was used. Following a re-call of the 5' RACE reads, TCRdb has one entry per CDR3 protein and lacks DNA. The sample data list 100,000 or so distinct CDR3 sequences. Study results and caveats: Sequencing showed both naive subsets with comparably high diversity, and memory CD8+ cells much lower. More hydrophobic TRB CDR3s occurred in CXCR3-positive than in CXCR3-negative naive cells. Fresh PBMCs served for most assays, and CXCR3 expression fell partially after cryopreservation.

Researchers sorted around 300,000 cells of each CD8+ T cell subset in triplicate. This CDR3 is 14 amino acids long. CDR1 is ENHRY, CDR2 SYGVKD, per germline. The material sequenced was naive CXCR3+ CD8+ T cells from blood. This sample's subset: CD45RO-CCR7+CD27+CD95- naive CD8+ T cells expressing CXCR3 (TNR3+). V and J are TRBV10-3 and TRBJ1-1. This clonotype originated in a human donor in good health. Some clones in this sample may be carry-over from other donors' samples. CDR3: CAISESPRNTEAFF.